The 22 T cell receptor beta chains listed next were all sequenced from one sample in a study of blood T cell repertoires in COVID-19. Sequencing used immunoSEQ multiplex PCR; TCRdb keeps in-frame clones, though not all of them. The data show about 64,000 clones, over 75% seen once. The material sequenced was peripheral blood. These receptors were obtained from a man between 65 and 80 years old with acute or convalescent COVID-19.

The chain recombines TRBV28 with TRBJ1-5, with D perhaps TRBD1 (6 bases). Germline V CDR1 and CDR2: MDHEN, SYDVKM. Trimming stripped 5 bases from V and 0 bases from J, with 8 bases between. The CDR3 covers 14 residues. The CDR3 DNA sequence: TGTGCCAGCAGTAGGGGGGGTAGCAATCAGCCCCAGCATTTT. It specifies CASSRGGSNQPQHF.

This chain connects TRBV6-1 to TRBJ2-3; TRBD1 is a possible D gene (6 bases). This CDR3 is 13 amino acids long. With 1 base removed from V and 7 bases from J, the gap between germline ends came to 9 bases. Germline V lookup: CDR1 MNHNS, CDR2 SASEGT. The DNA of the CDR3 is TGTGCCAGCAGTGAAGGGACAGCTCATACGCAGTATTTT. It encodes CASSEGTAHTQYF.

The V and J genes are TRBV6-2 or TRBV6-3 and TRBJ1-5; maybe TRBD1 (6 bases). Deletions cut 4 bases from V and 0 bases from J, with 22 bases between. Germline assignment: CDR1 MNHEY and CDR2 SVGEGT. CDR3 length: 19 residues. In DNA, the CDR3 is TGTGCCAGCAGTTCCCCTGAACCGGGACACCTCCTTAGCAATCAGCCCCAGCATTTT. Protein sequence: CASSSPEPGHLLSNQPQHF.

The chain joins TRBV5-1 to TRBJ2-2, with no clear D. The CDR3 runs to 13 residues. V dropped 6 bases and J dropped 1 base, with 7 bases sitting between them. Germline V gives CDR1 SGHRS, CDR2 YFSETQ. The CDR3: CASTPQNTGELFF. The CDR3 nucleotides read TGCGCCAGCACCCCACAGAACACCGGGGAGCTGTTTTTT.

This CDR3 is CASSPPQGYEQYF. The CDR3 DNA is TGTGCCAGCTCACCACCACAGGGTTACGAGCAGTACTTC. The chain uses TRBV18 and TRBJ2-7; perhaps TRBD1 as D (6 bases). This CDR3 is 13 amino acids long. Per germline, CDR1 KGHSH and CDR2 LQKENI. Trimming shortened V by 0 bases and J by 4 bases, and 7 bases separated the two germline ends.

This clone was observed a handful of times. This sequence joins TRBV7-2 and TRBJ1-2, with D possibly TRBD1 on 6 matching bases. Germline V gene sequence: CDR1 SGHTA, CDR2 FQGNSA. This CDR3 has 14 residues. Trimming took off 7 bases at V and 0 bases at J, with 12 bases between the two ends. CDR3 bases: TGTGCCAGCATAATGGACAGTCCTAACTATGGCTACACCTTC. Translated: CASIMDSPNYGYTF. Together with reference TRBV7-2 and TRBJ1-2, the CDR3 gives the full variable domain: GAGVSQSPSNKVTEKGKDVELRCDPISGHTALYWYRQSLGQGLEFLIYFQGNSAPDKSGLPSDRFSAERTGGSVSTLTIQRTQQEDSAVYLCASIMDSPNYGYTFGSGTRLTVV.

V and J are TRBV27 and TRBJ1-1, with a tentative D call TRBD1 (6 bases). The ends were cut back, 2 bases at V and 3 bases at J, with 10 bases in the middle. Germline CDR1 is MNHEY and CDR2 is SMNVEV (reference sequence). The CDR3 has 14 residues. The CDR3 coding sequence is TGTGCCAGCAGTTTAAACAGGGCGGACACTGAAGCTTTCTTT. Its protein is CASSLNRADTEAFF.

V and J are TRBV5-1 and TRBJ2-3; 7 nucleotides align to TRBD2. This CDR3 contains 16 residues. Germline CDR1 is SGHRS and CDR2 is YFSETQ. V lost 0 bases to trimming and J lost 4 bases; unmatched junction nucleotides: 8. The CDR3 protein is CASSLDPSGTPDTQYF. The CDR3 nucleotides read TGCGCCAGCAGCTTGGATCCTAGCGGAACCCCAGATACGCAGTATTTT.

This sequence joins TRBV2 and TRBJ2-7; possibly TRBD2 for D (6 bases). CDR3 length: 15 residues. Per the germline V gene, CDR1 is SNHLY and CDR2 is FYNNEI. V lost 5 bases, J lost 0 bases, and 14 bases lay in between. The chain's CDR3 is CASSRSAGPSYEQYF. The CDR3, as DNA: TGTGCCAGCAGTCGATCGGCGGGGCCCTCCTACGAGCAGTACTTC.

The CDR3 here is CASSIVTRPYEQYF. DNA of the CDR3: TGTGCCAGTAGTATAGTGACAAGACCCTACGAGCAGTACTTC. The rearrangement uses TRBV19 and TRBJ2-7; no reliable D call. The CDR3 consists of 14 residues. Trimming removed 1 base from V and 2 bases from J, with 9 bases in between. The germline V gene encodes CDR1 LNHDA and CDR2 SQIVND (reference sequence).

The chain recombines TRBV13 with TRBJ2-5, with a weak D call TRBD2 (6 bases). The V and J ends lost 1 base and 2 bases respectively, with 11 bases between them. Germline lookup yields CDR1 PRHDT and CDR2 FYEKMQ (reference sequence). CDR3 length equals 15 residues. The CDR3 coding sequence is TGTGCCAGCAGCTTAGCGTGGAGGGCACAAGAGACCCAGTACTTC. The encoded protein is CASSLAWRAQETQYF.

V and J are TRBV24-1 and TRBJ2-3, with 8 positions matching TRBD1. Germline values: CDR1 KGHDR, CDR2 SFDVKD. Germline trimming cut 4 bases from V and 4 bases from J; bases unmatched to any gene: 9. CDR3 length: 16 residues. The CDR3 reads CATSDPRQGPADTQYF. CDR3 bases: TGTGCCACCAGTGACCCCCGACAGGGGCCTGCAGATACGCAGTATTTT.

V gene TRBV5-1 combines with J gene TRBJ1-4; D ambiguous. From germline, CDR1 is SGHRS and CDR2 YFSETQ. The CDR3 loop spans 16 amino acids. V shed 2 bases and J shed 4 bases, with 15 bases lying between them. CDR3 sequence (DNA): TGCGCCAGCAGCTTAGGAACCTCGGGGTATAATGAAAAACTGTTTTTT. This sequence encodes CASSLGTSGYNEKLFF.

This chain links TRBV15 with TRBJ1-4; no clear D gene. Trimming cost V 8 bases and J 2 bases, with 9 bases left between them. Germline V gives CDR1 LNHNV, CDR2 YYDKDF (reference sequence). This CDR3 is built from 13 residues. The CDR3 coding sequence is TGTGCCACCTCTGGAGGGACTAATGAAAAACTGTTTTTT. Amino acids: CATSGGTNEKLFF.

This clone was recorded a few times. The chain uses TRBV20-1 and TRBJ2-5, with a tentative D call TRBD1 (5 bases). Per the germline V gene, CDR1 is DFQATT and CDR2 is SNEGSKA (reference sequence). The ends were cut back, 3 bases at V and 2 bases at J, with 13 bases in the middle. The CDR3 is 14 residues long. The CDR3 nucleotides read TGCAGTGCTAGTCCTGACAGTTTACAAGAGACCCAGTACTTC. Translating gives CSASPDSLQETQYF.

This chain's CDR3 is CASSIILSNQPQHF. CDR3 sequence (DNA): TGTGCCAGTAGTATAATACTTAGCAATCAGCCCCAGCATTTT. The chain joins TRBV19 to TRBJ1-5; D uncertain. The germline V gene encodes CDR1 LNHDA and CDR2 SQIVND (reference sequence). The CDR3 extends over 14 amino acids. The V end was cut by 2 bases, the J end by 0 bases, with 5 bases between.

This chain uses TRBV7-2 with TRBJ2-7; 7 positions match TRBD1. Trimming cost V 7 bases and J 1 base; bases outside gene matches: 10. The CDR3 is 15 amino acids. Germline V gives CDR1 SGHTA, CDR2 FQGNSA. DNA of the CDR3: TGTGCCAGCATGGGCAGGGGGACCCAGTCCTACGAGCAGTACTTC. Translated, it gives CASMGRGTQSYEQYF. The full variable domain, its missing parts supplied by reference TRBV7-2 and TRBJ2-7, is GAGVSQSPSNKVTEKGKDVELRCDPISGHTALYWYRQSLGQGLEFLIYFQGNSAPDKSGLPSDRFSAERTGGSVSTLTIQRTQQEDSAVYLCASMGRGTQSYEQYFGPGTRLTVT.

The chain links TRBV12-3 or TRBV12-4 to TRBJ1-2, with D possibly TRBD1 on 6 matching bases. This CDR3 contains 11 residues. With 10 bases removed from V and 4 bases from J, the gap between germline ends came to 10 bases. The CDR3 nucleotides read TGTGCCACCCTGGACAGCTATGGCTACACCTTC. Its translation: CATLDSYGYTF.

This chain connects TRBV6-2 or TRBV6-3 to TRBJ2-7; D perhaps matches TRBD1 (7 bases). V was shortened by 4 bases and J by 7 bases, with 14 bases between the two germline ends. Germline CDR1 and CDR2: MNHEY and SVGEGT. The CDR3 length is 13 residues. The CDR3 spells CASSWQTGTEQYF. As DNA, the CDR3 is TGTGCCAGCAGTTGGCAGACAGGGACTGAGCAGTACTTC.

The CDR3 loop is CASSVVSGGLYEQYF. CDR3 in DNA: TGTGCCAGCTCAGTTGTATCGGGGGGGCTCTACGAGCAGTACTTC. The rearrangement links TRBV18 to TRBJ2-7; 8 bases align to TRBD2. CDR3 length: 15 amino acids. V lost 5 bases to trimming and J lost 3 bases; unmatched junction nucleotides: 9. Germline assignment: CDR1 KGHSH and CDR2 LQKENI.

The V gene is TRBV5-5, the J gene TRBJ1-2, with D perhaps TRBD1 (6 bases). The CDR3 loop spans 14 amino acids. Germline lookup yields CDR1 SGHKS and CDR2 YYEKEE (reference sequence). V was pared by 1 base and J by 4 bases, with 11 bases between. CDR3 bases: TGTGCCAGCAGCTTGTATACAGGGTCCTATGGCTACACCTTC. It translates to CASSLYTGSYGYTF. The full variable domain, in which reference TRBV5-5 and TRBJ1-2 provide the parts outside the CDR3, is DAGVTQSPTHLIKTRGQQVTLRCSPISGHKSVSWYQQVLGQGPQFIFQYYEKEERGRGNFPDRFSARQFPNYSSELNVNALLLGDSALYLCASSLYTGSYGYTFGSGTRLTVV.

This chain connects TRBV5-5 to TRBJ1-2, with 8 positions matching TRBD1. V lost 4 bases to trimming and J lost 4 bases; unmatched junction nucleotides: 9. In germline, CDR1 is SGHKS, CDR2 YYEKEE (reference sequence). This CDR3 contains 15 residues. CDR3 nucleotide sequence: TGTGCCAGCAGCCCCGGGACAGGAATGGGCTATGGCTACACCTTC. Encoded protein: CASSPGTGMGYGYTF.